This T cell receptor beta chain appears in the sequencing data of a study of response to subunit inactivated influenza vaccine. General study points: Researchers suggested that each seasonal influenza vaccination recruits few new T cells.

Concerning this clonotype: The antigen is not known.

MiXCR, run by TCRdb on the RT-PCR reads, gives a single entry per CDR3 protein. In the table there are over 150,000 distinct CDR3 sequences, under 15% of which are singletons. Germline V lookup: CDR1 KGHDR, CDR2 SFDVKD. Trimming removed 1 base from V and 3 bases from J; junction bases left unmatched: 11. The CDR3 is 18 residues long. The chain combines TRBV24-1 with TRBJ2-5; 9 bases match TRBD2. This receptor was taken from a man aged 50-59 years who received an inactivated influenza vaccine. Material: CD8+ T cells sorted from PBMCs, obtained 5 days after vaccination. The CDR3 DNA sequence: TGTGCCACCAGTGATTTCCCCCGACTAGCGGAGGGTAAAGAGACCCAGTACTTC. Protein sequence: CATSDFPRLAEGKETQYF.